This T cell receptor beta chain was profiled in a study of blood T cell repertoires in COVID-19. The trim removed 7 bases at V and 7 bases at J, leaving 11 bases unmatched. The CDR3 sequence is 16 residues long. CDR1 is SGHAT, CDR2 FQNNGV, per germline. Profiled with immunoSEQ multiplex PCR; TCRdb holds only in-frame clones, not every one. The table records around 100,000 clones, 70% to 80% of them present only once. V gene TRBV11-2 combines with J gene TRBJ2-1; the match to TRBD2 covers 12 bases. Sequenced input: peripheral blood. This receptor was taken from a woman aged 70-85 years with acute or convalescent COVID-19. For the CDR3, the DNA is TGTGCCAGCAACTCCCAACTAGCGGGGGGTATGAATGAGCAGTTCTTC. Its protein product is CASNSQLAGGMNEQFF. Based on the CDR3 plus reference TRBV11-2 and TRBJ2-1, the full variable domain is EAGVAQSPRYKIIEKRQSVAFWCNPISGHATLYWYQQILGQGPKLLIQFQNNGVVDDSQLPKDRFSAERLKGVDSTLKIQPAKLEDSAVYLCASNSQLAGGMNEQFFGPGTRLTVL.